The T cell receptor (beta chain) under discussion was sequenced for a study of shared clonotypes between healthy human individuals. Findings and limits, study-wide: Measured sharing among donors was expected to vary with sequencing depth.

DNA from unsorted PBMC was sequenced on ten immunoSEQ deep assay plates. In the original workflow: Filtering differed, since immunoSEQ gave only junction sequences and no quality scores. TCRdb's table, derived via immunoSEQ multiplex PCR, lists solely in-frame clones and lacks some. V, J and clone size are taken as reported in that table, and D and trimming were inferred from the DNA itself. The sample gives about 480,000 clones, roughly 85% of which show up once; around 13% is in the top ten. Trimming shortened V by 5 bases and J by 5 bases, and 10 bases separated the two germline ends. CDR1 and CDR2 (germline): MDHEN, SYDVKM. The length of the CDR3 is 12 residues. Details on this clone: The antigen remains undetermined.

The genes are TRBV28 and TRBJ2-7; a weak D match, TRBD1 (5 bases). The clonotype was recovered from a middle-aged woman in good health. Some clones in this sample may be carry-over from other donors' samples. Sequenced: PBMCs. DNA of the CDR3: TGTGCCAGCAGTCAGGACACGGACGAGCAGTACTTC. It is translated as CASSQDTDEQYF.